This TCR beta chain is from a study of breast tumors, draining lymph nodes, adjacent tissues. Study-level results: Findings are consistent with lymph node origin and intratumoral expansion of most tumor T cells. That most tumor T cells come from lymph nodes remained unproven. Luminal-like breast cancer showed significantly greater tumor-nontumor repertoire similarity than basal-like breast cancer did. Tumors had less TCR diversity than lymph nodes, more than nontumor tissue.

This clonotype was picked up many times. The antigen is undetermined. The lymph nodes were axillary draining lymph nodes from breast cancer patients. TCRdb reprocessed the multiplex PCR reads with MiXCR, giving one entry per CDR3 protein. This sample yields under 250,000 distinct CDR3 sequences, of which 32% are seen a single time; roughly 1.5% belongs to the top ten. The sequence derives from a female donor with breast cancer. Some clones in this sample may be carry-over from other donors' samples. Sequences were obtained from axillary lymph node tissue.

CDR3 loop: CASSYSMASGSGNEQFF. Written as DNA, the CDR3 is TGTGCCAGCAGTTACTCGATGGCTAGCGGGAGTGGCAATGAGCAGTTCTTC. The gene calls are TRBV6-5 and TRBJ2-1, with TRBD2 identical over 10 bases. The V gene's germline CDR1 is MNHEY and CDR2 SVGAGI. The CDR3 spans 17 residues. The trim removed 0 bases at V and 6 bases at J, leaving 8 bases unmatched.